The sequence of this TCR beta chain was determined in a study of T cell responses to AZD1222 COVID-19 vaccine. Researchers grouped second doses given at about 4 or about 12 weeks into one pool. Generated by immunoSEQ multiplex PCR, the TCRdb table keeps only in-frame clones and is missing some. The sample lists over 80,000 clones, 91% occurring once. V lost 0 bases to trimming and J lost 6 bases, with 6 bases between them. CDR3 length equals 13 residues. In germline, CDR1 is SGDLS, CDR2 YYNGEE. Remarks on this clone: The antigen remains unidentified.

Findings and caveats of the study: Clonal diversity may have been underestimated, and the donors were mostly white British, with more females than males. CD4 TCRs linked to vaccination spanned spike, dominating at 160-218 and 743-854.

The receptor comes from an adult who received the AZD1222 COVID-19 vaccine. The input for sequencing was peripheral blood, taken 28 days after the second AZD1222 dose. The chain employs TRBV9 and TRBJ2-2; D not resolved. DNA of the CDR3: TGTGCCAGCAGCGTAGTCGAGGCCGGGGAGCTGTTTTTT. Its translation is CASSVVEAGELFF.